The rows below give T cell receptor beta chains drawn from one sample of a study of blood T cells in healthy people across ages. TCRdb recomputed calls from the 5' RACE reads with MiXCR, one row per CDR3 protein. This table has approximately 810,000 distinct CDR3 sequences, approximately 35% appearing once. The sample consisted of blood. Every receptor here comes from a young man in good health. Each CDR3 is given with its conserved first and last residue. D genes are given only for firm matches. Part of the rows lack a size; the others show once, few, many or a class for expanded clones.

cdr3_length	v_call	clone_size	j_call	d_call	cdr3_nt	cdr3_aa
14	TRBV27	few	TRBJ1-6	-	TGTGCCAGCAGTTATGGGGACCCGAATTCACCCCTCCACTTT	CASSYGDPNSPLHF
14	TRBV10-3	-	TRBJ2-1	TRBD2	TGTGCCATCAGGGAAAGCGGGAGTTACAATGAGCAGTTCTTC	CAIRESGSYNEQFF
16	TRBV5-1	few	TRBJ2-4	-	TGCGCCAGCAGCTTGGCCCCTGGGGGAGCCAAAAACATTCAGTACTTC	CASSLAPGGAKNIQYF
15	TRBV6-5	-	TRBJ1-2	-	TGTGCCAGCAGTCGAGAAGGCAGCATGAACTATGGCTACACCTTC	CASSREGSMNYGYTF
14	TRBV5-1	-	TRBJ2-1	-	TGCGCCAGCAGCTTGGGTTTACAGGGAGGACCGAAGTTCTTC	CASSLGLQGGPKFF
16	TRBV4-3	many	TRBJ2-6	-	TGCGCCAGCAGCCAAGACCCCAGTACTGGGGCCAACGTCCTGACTTTC	CASSQDPSTGANVLTF
14	TRBV7-9	few	TRBJ1-2	-	TGTGCCAGCAGCTTAGCAGGGGACGGGAGTGGCTACACCTTC	CASSLAGDGSGYTF
16	TRBV5-1	many	TRBJ2-1	TRBD1	TGCGCCAGCAGCTCCTCCGGGACAGGGGCTGTCAATGAGCAGTTCTTC	CASSSSGTGAVNEQFF
11	TRBV29-1	few	TRBJ1-3	-	TGCAGCGTTGATAGAGCAAACACCATATATTTT	CSVDRANTIYF
16	TRBV5-1	-	TRBJ2-1	TRBD2	TGCGCCAGCAGCTTGGCCGGCGGGGGGGCGACCAATGAGCAGTTCTTC	CASSLAGGGATNEQFF
14	TRBV9	-	TRBJ2-1	-	TGTGCCAGCAGCGCCGGGCCCATAAACTCGGAGCAGTTCTTC	CASSAGPINSEQFF
14	TRBV30	-	TRBJ1-1	TRBD1	TGTGCCTGGACCGCGGAGGGGGCGGGCACTGAAGCTTTCTTT	CAWTAEGAGTEAFF
16	TRBV20-1	few	TRBJ2-3	TRBD2	TGCGGTGCTAGAGATCTTAATGGGCTAGCGGGTGATACGCAGTATTTT	CGARDLNGLAGDTQYF
12	TRBV7-9	many	TRBJ2-3	-	TGTGCCAGCCGCCTTAGCGCCGATACGCAGTATTTT	CASRLSADTQYF
13	TRBV27	-	TRBJ1-2	-	TGTGCCAGCCGCCACGAGTATGTGGATGGCTACACCTTC	CASRHEYVDGYTF
14	TRBV6-6	-	TRBJ1-1	-	TGTGCCAGCAGTCTTTTTCTTGTGGGCACTGAAGCTTTCTTT	CASSLFLVGTEAFF
14	TRBV29-1	-	TRBJ2-3	-	TGCAGCGTTGAGGCTGGGTTATTTACAGATACGCAGTATTTT	CSVEAGLFTDTQYF
15	TRBV7-3	few	TRBJ2-7	-	TGTGCCAGCAGCTTAACGCCAGGGGGGTACAATGAGCAGTACTTC	CASSLTPGGYNEQYF
13	TRBV7-2	many	TRBJ2-5	-	TGTGCCAGCAGCTTAGGTTTATTAGAGACCCAGTACTTC	CASSLGLLETQYF
19	TRBV4-2	-	TRBJ2-5	TRBD2	TGTGCCAGCAGCCAGGAGAACACCCCTAGCGGGGGGTTACAAGAGACCCAGTACTTC	CASSQENTPSGGLQETQYF
13	TRBV29-1	-	TRBJ2-5	TRBD2	TGCAGCGTTGAACAAGGGAAGCGGGACGCGCAGTACTTC	CSVEQGKRDAQYF
15	TRBV7-2	-	TRBJ2-7	-	TGTGCCAGCAGCTTAGTTGCGCTCTCCTACGATGAGCAGTACTTC	CASSLVALSYDEQYF
14	TRBV7-8	-	TRBJ2-3	-	TGTGCCAGCAGTTTGACAGGCTACCGGGATACGCAGTATTTT	CASSLTGYRDTQYF
10	TRBV27	few	TRBJ2-1	-	TGTGCCAGCTGCGGAGGGAACCCGTTCTTC	CASCGGNPFF
14	TRBV12-3/TRBV12-4	-	TRBJ1-5	-	TGTGCCAGCAGTTTCGCAGCGCTCAATCAGCCCCAGCATTTT	CASSFAALNQPQHF
16	TRBV20-1	-	TRBJ2-3	-	TGCAGTGCTAGAGCTGACCCGGGGGGCGGACGTCCCACGCAGTATTTT	CSARADPGGGRPTQYF
14	TRBV29-1	few	TRBJ2-7	-	TGCAGCGTGGAGTATACACCGCCCTACAATGAGCAGTACTTC	CSVEYTPPYNEQYF